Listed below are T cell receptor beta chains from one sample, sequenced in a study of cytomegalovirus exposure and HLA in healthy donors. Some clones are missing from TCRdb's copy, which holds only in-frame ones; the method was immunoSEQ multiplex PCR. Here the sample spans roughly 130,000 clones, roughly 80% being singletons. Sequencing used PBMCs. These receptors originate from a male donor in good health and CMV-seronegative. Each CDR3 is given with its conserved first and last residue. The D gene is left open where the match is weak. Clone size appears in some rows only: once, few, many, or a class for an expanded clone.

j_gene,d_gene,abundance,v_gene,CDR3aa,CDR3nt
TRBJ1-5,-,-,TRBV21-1,CASSMQTPGQKVLGEPQHF,TGTGCCAGCAGCATGCAAACACCGGGACAGAAAGTCCTTGGTGAGCCCCAGCATTTT
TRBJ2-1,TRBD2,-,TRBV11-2,CASSPPSGGYNEQFF,TGTGCCAGCAGCCCACCTAGCGGGGGCTACAATGAGCAGTTCTTC
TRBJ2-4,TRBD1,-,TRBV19,CASSTQDRQVTIQYF,TGTGCCAGTAGTACCCAGGACAGGCAGGTGACCATTCAGTACTTC
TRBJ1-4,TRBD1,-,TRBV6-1,CASSDLVGRGRVMGEKLFF,TGTGCCAGCAGTGATTTGGTGGGCAGGGGGCGGGTTATGGGTGAAAAACTGTTTTTT
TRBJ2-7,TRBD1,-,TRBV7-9,CASSLKGQGLEQYF,TGTGCCAGCAGCTTAAAAGGACAGGGTCTCGAGCAGTACTTC
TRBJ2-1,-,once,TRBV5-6,CASSLEQAYNEQFF,TGTGCCAGCAGCTTGGAGCAGGCCTACAATGAGCAGTTCTTC
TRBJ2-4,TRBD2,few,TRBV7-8,CASSWELAGGESIQYF,TGTGCCAGCAGCTGGGAACTAGCGGGGGGCGAGAGCATTCAGTACTTC
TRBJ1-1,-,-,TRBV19,CASVKTRMNTEAFF,TGTGCCAGTGTCAAGACACGGATGAACACTGAAGCTTTCTTT
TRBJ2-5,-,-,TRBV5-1,CASRGETQYF,TGCGCCAGCCGCGGAGAGACCCAGTACTTC
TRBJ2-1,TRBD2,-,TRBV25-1,CASSEGLAGLYNEQFF,TGTGCCAGCAGTGAAGGCCTAGCGGGGCTCTACAATGAGCAGTTCTTC
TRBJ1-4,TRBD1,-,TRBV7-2,CASSLVQGDEKLFF,TGTGCCAGCAGCTTAGTACAGGGGGATGAAAAACTGTTTTTT
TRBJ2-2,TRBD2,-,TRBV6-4,CASKAPALAFTGELFF,TGTGCCAGCAAGGCGCCAGCACTAGCGTTCACCGGGGAGCTGTTTTTT
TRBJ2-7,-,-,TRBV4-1,CASSQVPPAYEQYF,TGCGCCAGCAGCCAAGTCCCCCCAGCCTACGAGCAGTACTTC
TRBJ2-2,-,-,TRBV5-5,CASSGRVTGELFF,TGTGCCAGCAGCGGCAGGGTCACCGGGGAGCTGTTTTTT
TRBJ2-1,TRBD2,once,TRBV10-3,CAINPGGGDNEQFF,TGTGCCATCAATCCCGGGGGGGGTGACAATGAGCAGTTCTTC
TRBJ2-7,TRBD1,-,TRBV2,CASSALTGGFYEQYF,TGTGCCAGCAGTGCCCTGACAGGGGGCTTCTACGAGCAGTACTTC
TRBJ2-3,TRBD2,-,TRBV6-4,CASSDSAGGSTDTQYF,TGTGCCAGCAGTGACTCTGCGGGAGGGAGCACAGATACGCAGTATTTT
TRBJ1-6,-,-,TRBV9,CASSVEPYNSPLHF,TGTGCCAGCAGCGTAGAGCCCTATAATTCACCCCTCCACTTT
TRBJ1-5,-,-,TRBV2,CASSEQGLFSNQPQHF,TGTGCCAGCAGTGAACAGGGTCTGTTTAGCAATCAGCCCCAGCATTTT
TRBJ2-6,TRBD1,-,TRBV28,CASSPRTGKMSGANGLTF,TGTGCCAGCAGTCCTCGGACAGGGAAAATGTCTGGGGCCAACGGCCTGACTTTC
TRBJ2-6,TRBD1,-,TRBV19,CASRDSRSYGANVLTF,TGTGCCAGTCGGGACAGTCGGAGTTATGGGGCCAACGTCCTGACTTTC
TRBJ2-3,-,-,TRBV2,CARAVRVGTDTQYF,TGTGCCAGAGCGGTTAGGGTCGGCACAGATACGCAGTATTTT
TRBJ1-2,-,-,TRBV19,CASSSAGQFRYGYTF,TGTGCCAGTAGTAGCGCCGGACAGTTTAGGTATGGCTACACCTTC
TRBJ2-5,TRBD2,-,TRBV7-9,CASSLALASGGEETQYF,TGTGCCAGCAGCTTAGCGCTGGCTAGCGGGGGGGAAGAGACCCAGTACTTC
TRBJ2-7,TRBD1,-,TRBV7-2,CASSQRTGTYEQYF,TGTGCCAGCAGCCAACGGACAGGTACTTACGAGCAGTACTTC
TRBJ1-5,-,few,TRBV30,CAWSVFEGEREFNQPQHF,TGTGCCTGGAGTGTATTCGAGGGGGAAAGGGAATTCAATCAGCCCCAGCATTTT
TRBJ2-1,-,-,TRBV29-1,CSVDDASAYNEQFF,TGCAGCGTTGATGATGCTAGCGCATACAATGAGCAGTTCTTC
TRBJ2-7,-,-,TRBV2,CASQRQNYEQYF,TGTGCCTCTCAGAGGCAGAACTACGAGCAGTACTTC
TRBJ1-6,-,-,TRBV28,CASSSSNSPLHF,TGTGCCAGCAGTTCCTCGAATTCACCCCTCCACTTT
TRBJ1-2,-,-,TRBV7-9,CASSSAGDLNYGYTF,TGTGCCAGCAGCTCCGCGGGGGACCTTAACTATGGCTACACCTTC
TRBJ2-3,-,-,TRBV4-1,CASSQLTKRTDTQYF,TGCGCCAGCAGCCAGTTGACAAAGCGCACAGATACGCAGTATTTT
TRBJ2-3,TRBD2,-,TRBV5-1,CASSPGLAAPSTDTQYF,TGCGCCAGCAGCCCGGGACTAGCGGCCCCTAGCACAGATACGCAGTATTTT
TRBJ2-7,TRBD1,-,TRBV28,CASSWATGGYEQYF,TGTGCCAGCAGTTGGGCGACAGGGGGATACGAGCAGTACTTC
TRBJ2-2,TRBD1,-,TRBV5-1,CASSPAGQAYTGELFF,TGCGCCAGCAGCCCAGCTGGACAGGCGTACACCGGGGAGCTGTTTTTT
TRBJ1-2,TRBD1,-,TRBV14,CASSLTGLGDNGYTF,TGTGCCAGCAGCCTGACAGGGCTGGGGGATAATGGCTACACCTTC
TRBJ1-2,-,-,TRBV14,CASSQDIYYGYTF,TGTGCCAGCAGCCAGGACATATACTATGGCTACACCTTC
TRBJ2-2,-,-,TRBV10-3,CAIRAVGANTGELFF,TGTGCCATCAGGGCCGTAGGGGCGAACACCGGGGAGCTGTTTTTT
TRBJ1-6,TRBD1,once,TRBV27,CASSLVPGGNSPLHF,TGTGCCAGCAGTTTAGTCCCAGGGGGTAATTCACCCCTCCACTTT
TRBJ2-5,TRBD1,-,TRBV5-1,CASSLEDRVGETQYF,TGCGCCAGCAGCTTGGAGGACAGGGTTGGGGAGACCCAGTACTTC
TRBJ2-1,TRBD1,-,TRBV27,CASSPGTGSNEQFF,TGTGCCAGCAGTCCCGGGACAGGATCCAATGAGCAGTTCTTC
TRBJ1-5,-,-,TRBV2,CASSEEVYSYQPQHF,TGTGCCAGCAGTGAAGAGGTGTACAGCTATCAGCCCCAGCATTTT
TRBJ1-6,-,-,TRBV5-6,CASSLGLYNSPLHF,TGTGCCAGCAGCTTGGGTCTCTATAATTCACCCCTCCACTTT
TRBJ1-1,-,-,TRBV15,CATEGGGTEAFF,TGTGCCACCGAGGGGGGGGGAACTGAAGCTTTCTTT
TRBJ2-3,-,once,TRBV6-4,CASSDAGSPTDTQYF,TGTGCCAGCAGTGACGCGGGATCCCCCACAGATACGCAGTATTTT
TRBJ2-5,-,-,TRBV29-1,CSGQVLQETQYF,TGCAGCGGACAGGTGCTACAAGAGACCCAGTACTTC